This record looks at one T cell receptor (beta chain) sequence and its context. Per the germline V gene, CDR1 is SGHNT and CDR2 is YYREEE (reference sequence). V lost 4 bases, J lost 2 bases, and 5 bases stayed unmatched. The CDR3 consists of 14 residues. This sample is drawn from a study of blood T cell repertoires in COVID-19. Whole-study context: In each case, the material was cDNA or gDNA derived from T cells, B-cell-depleted T cells, or PBMCs.

Adults between roughly 18 and 100 years of age took part from 20 to 25 US areas. Participants had their cohort set by participant-reported clinical history. Original data processing: Amplification with reference gene primers provided the estimates of nucleated cell counts. The assay was immunoSEQ multiplex PCR, and TCRdb's table has in-frame clones only and misses some. The V and J calls and clone size come from that table; D and trimming were worked out from the DNA. The data show 150,000 to 200,000 clones, with 80% seen just once and around 6.1% held by the top ten. This sequence joins TRBV5-4 and TRBJ2-5, with 7 positions matching TRBD2. The source material was PBMCs or T cells enriched from blood (not recorded which). The TCR was taken from a man aged 40-50 years who had recovered from COVID-19. CDR3 coding DNA: TGTGCCAGCAGCCCCGGCGGGGGACAAGAGACCCAGTACTTC. Protein product: CASSPGGGQETQYF.